A selection of T cell receptor beta chains follows, all from one sample in a study of shared clonotypes between healthy human individuals. This table comes from immunoSEQ multiplex PCR, and its TCRdb copy is limited to in-frame clones, with some not included. The sample contains over 1.5 million clones, 95% to 99% of which appear only once. Sequenced sample: naive CD4+ T cells sorted from blood. Receptor source: a man aged 25 to 40 in good health. CDR3s include the opening cysteine and the closing phenylalanine or tryptophan. Each record gives: clone size, J gene, V gene, D gene, CDR3 DNA, CDR3 protein. The D gene is left open where the match is weak. Part of the rows lack a size; the others show once, few, many or a class for expanded clones.

NA | TRBJ1-5 | TRBV5-1 | TRBD1 | TGCGCCAGCAGCGTAACAGGGGTGGAGCAGCCCCAGCATTTT | CASSVTGVEQPQHF
NA | TRBJ2-5 | TRBV9 | NA | TGTGCCAGCAGCGTAGGGGTAGGGCAAGAGACCCAGTACTTC | CASSVGVGQETQYF
NA | TRBJ2-7 | TRBV5-4 | TRBD2 | TGTGCCAGCAGCCGTCCGACTAGCGGGAGACTGGAGCAGTACTTC | CASSRPTSGRLEQYF
NA | TRBJ2-7 | TRBV19 | NA | TGTGCCAGTAGTTCAGAGACGGTGAGGACCACCGAGCAGTACTTC | CASSSETVRTTEQYF
NA | TRBJ2-3 | TRBV7-6 | TRBD2 | TGTGCCAGCAGCCGGTGGACTAGCGGGGGCAGCACAGATACGCAGTATTTT | CASSRWTSGGSTDTQYF
NA | TRBJ2-3 | TRBV11-2 | NA | TGTGCCAGCAGTATGGCTATACCTAACACAGATACGCAGTATTTT | CASSMAIPNTDTQYF
NA | TRBJ2-1 | TRBV4-3 | NA | TGCGCCAGCAGCCAACAAGCCCGGGGGGAGCAGTTCTTC | CASSQQARGEQFF
NA | TRBJ1-2 | TRBV29-1 | NA | TGCAGCGTTTACCTGTCGACACGGAGGGGCTATGGCTACACCTTC | CSVYLSTRRGYGYTF
NA | TRBJ2-5 | TRBV7-9 | TRBD2 | TGTGCCAGCATGTTAGCGGGTTTAGAAGAGACCCAGTACTTC | CASMLAGLEETQYF
NA | TRBJ2-3 | TRBV15 | NA | TGTGCCACCAGCAGAGACGTCCAGGGCCCAGATACGCAGTATTTT | CATSRDVQGPDTQYF
NA | TRBJ2-2 | TRBV5-4 | TRBD1 | TGTGCCAGCAGCTTGGGCGGGACAGGGGGCTTCGGGGAGCTGTTTTTT | CASSLGGTGGFGELFF
NA | TRBJ2-1 | TRBV7-3 | NA | TGTGCCAGCAGCTTCAATAGAGGGTGGGACAATGAGCAGTTCTTC | CASSFNRGWDNEQFF
NA | TRBJ2-1 | TRBV7-2 | TRBD2 | TGTGCCAGCAGCCCCACCTGGACTAGATCGTACAATGAGCAGTTCTTC | CASSPTWTRSYNEQFF
NA | TRBJ2-2 | TRBV27 | NA | TGTGCCAGCAGACCCCGCAGTTTAACCGGGGAGCTGTTTTTT | CASRPRSLTGELFF
NA | TRBJ2-5 | TRBV7-2 | TRBD1 | TGTGCCAGCAGCCCATCGCTCGGGACAGCCTACCAAGAGACCCAGTACTTC | CASSPSLGTAYQETQYF
NA | TRBJ2-7 | TRBV5-4 | TRBD1 | TGTGCCAGCAGCTCCGGAGGACAGGGGACCTACGAGCAGTACTTC | CASSSGGQGTYEQYF
once | TRBJ2-1 | TRBV28 | NA | TGTGCCAGCAGTTTATTAGAAGCAGAGTACAATGAGCAGTTCTTC | CASSLLEAEYNEQFF
NA | TRBJ2-1 | TRBV7-3 | TRBD2 | TGTGCCAGCAGCTTAATCCCGACTAGCCGCTCCTACAATGAGCAGTTCTTC | CASSLIPTSRSYNEQFF
NA | TRBJ2-2 | TRBV6-4 | NA | TGTGCCAGCAGTGAAATTAACACCGGGGAGCTGTTTTTT | CASSEINTGELFF
once | TRBJ2-7 | TRBV6-6 | NA | TGTGCCAGCACAGGGACACTACTTACTTACGAGCAGTACTTC | CASTGTLLTYEQYF
NA | TRBJ2-7 | TRBV6-1 | TRBD1 | TGTGCCAGCAGTGAAGTTACCGGGACAGGGCTCGGCGAGCAGTACTTC | CASSEVTGTGLGEQYF
NA | TRBJ2-7 | TRBV4-1 | TRBD1 | TGCGCCAGCAGCCAAGATCGGACAGGGGACTACGAGCAGTACTTC | CASSQDRTGDYEQYF
NA | TRBJ1-4 | TRBV7-8 | NA | TGTGCCAGCAGCTCGGAACAGGGTTCGAATGAAAAACTGTTTTTT | CASSSEQGSNEKLFF
NA | TRBJ2-1 | TRBV2 | TRBD1 | TGTGCCAGCAGCGAGGGGGCCTGGGGCGGCAATGAGCAGTTCTTC | CASSEGAWGGNEQFF
NA | TRBJ2-1 | TRBV5-4 | TRBD2 | TGTGCCAGCAGCTTGGTTGGGACTAACTACAATGAGCAGTTCTTC | CASSLVGTNYNEQFF
NA | TRBJ2-2 | TRBV9 | NA | TGTGCCAGCAGGGCGGACACCGGGGAGCTGTTTTTT | CASRADTGELFF
NA | TRBJ1-2 | TRBV7-2 | TRBD1 | TGTGCCAGTTTGACAGGGAGGATGGCTAACTATGGCTACACCTTC | CASLTGRMANYGYTF
NA | TRBJ2-7 | TRBV5-1 | TRBD2 | TGCGCCAGCAGACGAGGGAGTCAGGGAGGGCGGGAGCAGTACTTC | CASRRGSQGGREQYF
NA | TRBJ2-7 | TRBV5-6 | NA | TGTGCCAGCAGCTTGCTGGGAACCTACGAGCAGTACTTC | CASSLLGTYEQYF
NA | TRBJ2-2 | TRBV7-2 | NA | TGTGCCAGCAGCTTAGGGTCTGGCACCGGGGAGCTGTTTTTT | CASSLGSGTGELFF
once | TRBJ2-7 | TRBV21-1 | NA | TGTGCCGCGCCCTGTAGAGGGGGAGAAGGGGACTACGAGCAGTACTTC | CAAPCRGGEGDYEQYF
NA | TRBJ2-2 | TRBV7-8 | TRBD1 | TGTGCCAGCAGCACAAAGAGATACCGGGACAGGGGGCCTAGCGGGGAGCTGTTTTTT | CASSTKRYRDRGPSGELFF
NA | TRBJ1-5 | TRBV5-5 | NA | TGTGCCAGCAGCTTGGTCGAAAATAGCAATCAGCCCCAGCATTTT | CASSLVENSNQPQHF
NA | TRBJ1-1 | TRBV28 | TRBD1 | TGTGCCATTCTGGGACAGGGAGAAACTGAAGCTTTCTTT | CAILGQGETEAFF
NA | TRBJ1-2 | TRBV6-1 | NA | TGTGCCAGCAGTGAATTTGCGGATGTCTATGGCTACACCTTC | CASSEFADVYGYTF
NA | TRBJ1-2 | TRBV9 | NA | TGTGCCAGTTCCCAGAAGCCAGCTACTAACTATGGCTACACCTTC | CASSQKPATNYGYTF
NA | TRBJ2-1 | TRBV9 | NA | TGTGCCAGCAGCGTTTACTCTAGGGTCAATGAGCAGTTCTTC | CASSVYSRVNEQFF